These 27 T cell receptor beta chains were sequenced from one sample in a study of cytomegalovirus exposure and HLA in healthy donors. The table came from immunoSEQ multiplex PCR; TCRdb's copy has only in-frame clones and leaves some out. The data show 180,000 or so clones, approximately 87% seen once. Sequencing was carried out using PBMCs. The receptor set was obtained from a woman younger than 45 in good health and CMV-seronegative.

This clone was counted only a few times. The V gene is TRBV6-1, the J gene TRBJ2-5; D is unresolved. The ends were cut back, 4 bases at V and 2 bases at J, with 20 bases in the middle. The germline V gene has CDR1 MNHNS and CDR2 SASEGT. The CDR3 is 17 residues long. CDR3 nucleotides: TGTGCCAGCAGTGCCACTGACCCTCGAGCGTGGCAAGAGACCCAGTACTTC. This translates into CASSATDPRAWQETQYF.

The chain has TRBV5-5 and TRBJ1-1; D is possibly TRBD1 (6 bases). The CDR3 has 15 residues. Germline loops: CDR1 SGHKS, CDR2 YYEKEE (reference sequence). The V end was cut by 2 bases, the J end by 0 bases, with 11 bases between. The CDR3 region is CASSFEQGMNTEAFF. CDR3 nucleotide sequence: TGTGCCAGCAGCTTTGAACAGGGAATGAACACTGAAGCTTTCTTT.

This chain uses TRBV6-6 with TRBJ1-1; tentatively, D is TRBD1 (6 bases). Germline CDR1 and CDR2: MNHNY and SVGAGI (reference sequence). The CDR3 is made up of 16 amino acids. Trimming pared 0 bases from V and 0 bases from J, leaving 11 bases between. The CDR3 loop is CASSYSQGPMNTEAFF. For the CDR3, the DNA is TGTGCCAGCAGTTACTCCCAGGGGCCCATGAACACTGAAGCTTTCTTT.

DNA for the CDR3: TGTGCCTGGAGTGTACGGAGGACAGGGGGTACGGACACTGAAGCTTTCTTT. It codes for CAWSVRRTGGTDTEAFF. This rearrangement joins TRBV30 to TRBJ1-1; TRBD1 matches 10 bases. CDR3 size: 17 residues. With V trimmed by 0 bases and J by 3 bases, 10 bases remained unmatched. Per the germline V gene, CDR1 is GTSNPN and CDR2 is SVGIG (reference sequence). The whole variable domain, remainder taken from reference TRBV30 and TRBJ1-1, is SQTIHQWPATLVQPVGSPLSLECTVEGTSNPNLYWYRQAAGRGLQLLFYSVGIGQISSEVPQNLSASRPQDRQFILSSKKLLLSDSGFYLCAWSVRRTGGTDTEAFFGQGTRLTVV.

This clone was observed a single time. The CDR3 sequence: CASRTQGFNTEAFF. The CDR3, as DNA: TGTGCCAGTAGGACACAGGGGTTTAACACTGAAGCTTTCTTT. This chain connects TRBV19 to TRBJ1-1; TRBD1 matches at 7 bases. V dropped 6 bases and J dropped 2; count of bases not matched to a gene: 6. The V gene's germline CDR1 is LNHDA and CDR2 SQIVND (reference sequence). The CDR3 is made up of 14 amino acids.

This chain uses TRBV5-1 with TRBJ2-1; D gene unclear. This CDR3 region has 11 residues. Trimming left V 4 bases short and J 7 bases short, with 6 bases between. The V gene's germline CDR1 is SGHRS and CDR2 YFSETQ. CDR3: CASSQANEQFF. As DNA, the CDR3 is TGCGCCAGCAGCCAAGCTAATGAGCAGTTCTTC.

This chain connects TRBV6-1 to TRBJ2-3; 10 bases agree with TRBD2. This CDR3 has 14 residues. The junction had 3 bases not matched to a gene; V was cut back by 7 bases and J by 2 bases. Per germline, CDR1 MNHNS and CDR2 SASEGT. The CDR3 here is CASMLAGDTDTQYF. The CDR3 DNA is TGTGCCAGCATGCTAGCGGGGGACACAGATACGCAGTATTTT.

The V gene is TRBV15, the J gene TRBJ1-2; 7 bases line up with TRBD1. Trimming took 3 bases from V and 4 from J; bases not matched to a gene: 5. CDR3 length equals 14 residues. Germline V gene lookup returns CDR1 LNHNV and CDR2 YYDKDF (reference sequence). CDR3 in DNA: TGTGCCACCAGCAGGGGACAGTCCCTCTATGGCTACACCTTC. Amino acid sequence: CATSRGQSLYGYTF.

V gene TRBV4-1 combines with J gene TRBJ2-2; no clear D gene. Germline-derived CDR1 and CDR2 are MGHRA and YSYEKL. V was shortened by 4 bases and J by 0 bases, with 12 bases between the two germline ends. The CDR3 is 16 residues long. As DNA, the CDR3 is TGCGCCAGCAGCCTGTTGGGCACGGCGAACACCGGGGAGCTGTTTTTT. Its translation is CASSLLGTANTGELFF.

Only one count was recorded for this clone. The chain joins TRBV5-1 to TRBJ1-1, with 10 bases fitting TRBD1. The CDR3 is 17 residues long. The V and J ends lost 3 bases and 0 bases, in that order; junction bases with no gene match: 8. Germline assignment: CDR1 SGHRS and CDR2 YFSETQ. DNA for the CDR3: TGCGCCAGCAGCTCGGGACAGGGGATAAGAATGAACACTGAAGCTTTCTTT. It is translated as CASSSGQGIRMNTEAFF. Based on the CDR3 plus reference TRBV5-1 and TRBJ1-1, the full variable domain is KAGVTQTPRYLIKTRGQQVTLSCSPISGHRSVSWYQQTPGQGLQFLFEYFSETQRNKGNFPGRFSGRQFSNSRSEMNVSTLELGDSALYLCASSSGQGIRMNTEAFFGQGTRLTVV.

The V gene is TRBV9, the J gene TRBJ2-1, with 13 bases identical to TRBD2. Germline V gene lookup returns CDR1 SGDLS and CDR2 YYNGEE. Germline trimming cut 2 bases from V and 0 bases from J; bases unmatched to any gene: 2. This CDR3 region has 17 residues. CDR3 coding DNA: TGTGCCAGCAGCGTGACTAGCGGGGGGAGCTCCTACAATGAGCAGTTCTTC. It yields the protein CASSVTSGGSSYNEQFF.

The chain is built from TRBV27 and TRBJ2-3, with D maybe TRBD2 (6 bases). V lost 5 bases, J lost 6 bases, and 12 bases lay in between. Germline V gives CDR1 MNHEY, CDR2 SMNVEV (reference sequence). This CDR3 contains 13 residues. The CDR3 loop is CASSGDGGDTQYF. CDR3 sequence (DNA): TGTGCCAGCAGTGGAGACGGAGGGGATACGCAGTATTTT.

The J gene is TRBJ2-7, the V gene TRBV28; D may be TRBD2 (5 bases). CDR1 and CDR2 (germline): MDHEN, SYDVKM. V was clipped by 6 bases and J by 6 bases, with 12 bases between them. The CDR3 sequence is 12 residues long. CDR3 sequence (DNA): TGTGCCAGCAGCCCCGGGGATTCCGAGCAGTACTTC. Translation: CASSPGDSEQYF.

The chain has TRBV5-1 and TRBJ1-2; D is unresolved. V was clipped by 1 base and J by 6 bases, with 31 bases between them. CDR3 length: 20 amino acids. Germline loops: CDR1 SGHRS, CDR2 YFSETQ. The CDR3 region is CASSLTFRLSTKVLEDGYTF. In nucleotides, the CDR3 is TGCGCCAGCAGCTTGACCTTCCGCTTGAGTACGAAGGTCCTTGAGGATGGCTACACCTTC. Together with reference TRBV5-1 and TRBJ1-2, the CDR3 gives the full variable domain: KAGVTQTPRYLIKTRGQQVTLSCSPISGHRSVSWYQQTPGQGLQFLFEYFSETQRNKGNFPGRFSGRQFSNSRSEMNVSTLELGDSALYLCASSLTFRLSTKVLEDGYTFGSGTRLTVV.

This clone was counted once. The chain uses TRBV11-2 and TRBJ2-5; 7 nucleotides agree with TRBD1. This CDR3 region has 14 residues. The trim removed 6 bases at V and 5 bases at J, leaving 9 bases unmatched. CDR1 SGHAT and CDR2 FQNNGV come from the germline V gene. CDR3 region: CASSRGQAKETQYF. As DNA, the CDR3 is TGTGCCAGCAGTCGAGGACAGGCCAAGGAGACCCAGTACTTC. Together with reference TRBV11-2 and TRBJ2-5, the CDR3 gives the full variable domain: EAGVAQSPRYKIIEKRQSVAFWCNPISGHATLYWYQQILGQGPKLLIQFQNNGVVDDSQLPKDRFSAERLKGVDSTLKIQPAKLEDSAVYLCASSRGQAKETQYFGPGTRLLVL.

The chain employs TRBV30 and TRBJ2-7; 7 positions agree with TRBD1. The CDR3 length is 13 residues. Per germline, CDR1 GTSNPN and CDR2 SVGIG (reference sequence). V lost 0 bases, J lost 2 bases, and 1 base stayed unmatched. This CDR3 is CAWSVGTAYEQYF. In DNA form, the CDR3 reads TGTGCCTGGAGTGTAGGGACAGCCTACGAGCAGTACTTC.

V is TRBV4-3 and J is TRBJ2-2; D possibly corresponds to TRBD1 (6 bases). This CDR3 comprises 20 residues. Trimming cost V 4 bases and J 6 bases, with 30 bases left between them. CDR1 is LGHNA and CDR2 is YSLEER in the germline V gene. As DNA, the CDR3 is TGCGCCAGCAGCCCGAGGGGGTTGACCGCCGGGACGATCCTTCCCGGGGAGCTGTTTTTT. Translating gives CASSPRGLTAGTILPGELFF.

The rearrangement uses TRBV15 and TRBJ2-1; 8 bases are shared with TRBD2. Germline V gene lookup returns CDR1 LNHNV and CDR2 YYDKDF (reference sequence). With V trimmed by 5 bases and J by 5 bases, 11 bases remained unmatched. The CDR3 spans 16 residues. The CDR3 region has the DNA TGTGCCACCAGCGGACCTCCGGCGGGGGGCAACAATGAGCAGTTCTTC. It is translated as CATSGPPAGGNNEQFF.

The rearrangement joins TRBV18 to TRBJ2-7; D ambiguous. CDR3 length equals 13 residues. The germline V gene has CDR1 KGHSH and CDR2 LQKENI. Trimming removed 2 bases from V and 3 bases from J, with 8 bases in between. The CDR3 DNA reads TGTGCCAGCTCACCAAAGGCGGTCTACGAGCAGTACTTC. As protein: CASSPKAVYEQYF.

This clone was seen just once. The V call is TRBV5-1, the J call TRBJ1-3; D is ambiguous. Germline V gene sequence: CDR1 SGHRS, CDR2 YFSETQ. V lost 0 bases, J lost 0 bases, and 13 bases lay in between. The CDR3 extends over 17 amino acids. The CDR3 region is CASSLGFYPGSGNTIYF. In DNA, the CDR3 is TGCGCCAGCAGCTTGGGGTTTTACCCCGGCTCTGGAAACACCATATATTTT. The variable domain in full, with the rest retrieved from reference TRBV5-1 and TRBJ1-3, is KAGVTQTPRYLIKTRGQQVTLSCSPISGHRSVSWYQQTPGQGLQFLFEYFSETQRNKGNFPGRFSGRQFSNSRSEMNVSTLELGDSALYLCASSLGFYPGSGNTIYFGEGSWLTVV.

The chain is built from TRBV6-1 and TRBJ1-5; 7 bases align to TRBD1. Germline V lookup: CDR1 MNHNS, CDR2 SASEGT. The V and J ends lost 2 bases and 2 bases, in that order; junction bases with no gene match: 3. The CDR3 is 15 residues long. For the CDR3, the DNA is TGTGCCAGCAGTGAATTCACAGGGGGCAATCAGCCCCAGCATTTT. As protein: CASSEFTGGNQPQHF.

The genes are TRBV7-9 and TRBJ2-2; TRBD1 aligns across 7 bases. V shed 8 bases and J 3 bases; nucleotides not matched to a gene: 9. The CDR3 totals 15 residues. From germline, CDR1 is SEHNR and CDR2 FQNEAQ (reference sequence). CDR3 in amino acids: CASHPGTAHTGELFF. The CDR3 DNA reads TGTGCCAGCCACCCCGGGACAGCCCACACCGGGGAGCTGTTTTTT.

The gene calls are TRBV6-5 and TRBJ1-1, with D maybe TRBD1 (5 bases). CDR3 length: 14 amino acids. V shed 3 bases and J shed 1 base, with 9 bases lying between them. The germline CDR1 and CDR2 sequences are MNHEY and SVGAGI. CDR3 in DNA: TGTGCCAGCAGTTATCGACAGAGGAACACTGAAGCTTTCTTT. Protein: CASSYRQRNTEAFF.

This chain joins TRBV4-1 and TRBJ1-2; 9 positions match TRBD1. Trimming removed 1 base from V and 1 base from J; junction bases left unmatched: 4. The length of the CDR3 is 16 residues. Germline V CDR1 and CDR2: MGHRA, YSYEKL. The CDR3 region is CASSQVPGQGNYGYTF. The CDR3 DNA reads TGCGCCAGCAGCCAAGTCCCGGGACAGGGTAACTATGGCTACACCTTC.

V is TRBV18 and J is TRBJ2-1; D is perhaps TRBD2 (6 bases). The CDR3 runs 16 residues. With 2 bases removed from V and 1 base from J, the gap between germline ends came to 12 bases. Germline V gene sequence: CDR1 KGHSH, CDR2 LQKENI. CDR3 protein: CASSPKGGDSYNEQFF. DNA for the CDR3: TGTGCCAGCTCACCAAAGGGAGGTGATTCCTACAATGAGCAGTTCTTC.

The gene calls are TRBV19 and TRBJ1-2; TRBD1 matches 9 bases. The CDR3 contains 12 residues. V lost 7 bases to trimming and J lost 8 bases; unmatched junction nucleotides: 5. CDR1 LNHDA and CDR2 SQIVND come from the germline V gene (reference sequence). The CDR3 region has the DNA TGTGCCAGTAAAACAGGGGGCGGCGGCTACACCTTC. It translates to CASKTGGGGYTF.

This chain uses TRBV6-1 with TRBJ1-1; D is unclear. The length of the CDR3 is 13 residues. Germline V lookup: CDR1 MNHNS, CDR2 SASEGT. V was trimmed by 3 bases and J by 8 bases, leaving 13 bases between them. Here the CDR3 DNA reads TGTGCCAGCAGTGACACCCAGTCAAGAGAAGCTTTCTTT. Protein product: CASSDTQSREAFF.